The source of this T cell receptor (beta chain) is a study of human T cells and chemical hapten exposure. TCRdb called the RACE reads again in MiXCR, with one record for every CDR3 protein. The sample contains around 300,000 distinct CDR3 sequences, over 5% of which appear only once. This clonotype was found many times. Time point denoted: pre-sensitization, week 0. Specified treatment: therapeutic diphenylcyclopropenone sensitization with weekly scalp DPC. This clonotype originated in a woman under 30 with alopecia areata. Some clones in this sample may be carry-over from other donors' samples. This material consisted of whole blood, taken in connection with sensitization to the hapten diphenylcyclopropenone (DPC).

CDR3 DNA sequence: TGCAGTGCTCCCTACACTAACTATGGCTACACCTTC. Encoded protein: CSAPYTNYGYTF. The rearrangement joins TRBV20-1 to TRBJ1-2; no firm D call. The ends were cut back, 5 bases at V and 0 bases at J, with 7 bases in the middle. This CDR3 has 12 residues. Germline-derived CDR1 and CDR2 are DFQATT and SNEGSKA (reference sequence).